The sequence of this TCR beta chain was determined in a study of technical replicates of blood from a few donors. Assay: immunoSEQ multiplex PCR; the TCRdb copy retains only in-frame clones and omits some. Found here are about 85,000 clones, around 94% of them singletons; the top ten hold 0.38%. The CDR3 has 14 amino acids. The V and J ends lost 4 bases and 5 bases respectively, with 15 bases between them. Per the germline V gene, CDR1 is KGHSH and CDR2 is LQKENI. The clonotype comes from a human donor in good health. The sequenced material came from T cells isolated from PBMCs. This rearrangement joins TRBV18 to TRBJ2-7; a weak D match, TRBD1 (6 bases). The chain's CDR3 is CASSLMTGSDEQYF. DNA for the CDR3: TGTGCCAGCTCACTCATGACAGGATCAGACGAGCAGTACTTC.